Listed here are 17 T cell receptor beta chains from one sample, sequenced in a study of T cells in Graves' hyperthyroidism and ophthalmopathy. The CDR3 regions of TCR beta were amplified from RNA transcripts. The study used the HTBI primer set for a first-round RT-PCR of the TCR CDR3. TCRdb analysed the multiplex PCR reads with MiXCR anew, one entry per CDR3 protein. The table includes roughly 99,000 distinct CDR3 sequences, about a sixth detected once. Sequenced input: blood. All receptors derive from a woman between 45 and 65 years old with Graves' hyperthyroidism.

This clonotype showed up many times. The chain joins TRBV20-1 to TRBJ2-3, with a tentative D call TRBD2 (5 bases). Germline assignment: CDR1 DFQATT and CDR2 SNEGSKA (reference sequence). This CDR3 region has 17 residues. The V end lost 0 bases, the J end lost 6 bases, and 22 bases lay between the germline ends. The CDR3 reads CSARDRPGSGSFDTQYF. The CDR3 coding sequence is TGCAGTGCTAGAGATAGGCCGGGCAGCGGTAGCTTCGATACGCAGTATTTT.

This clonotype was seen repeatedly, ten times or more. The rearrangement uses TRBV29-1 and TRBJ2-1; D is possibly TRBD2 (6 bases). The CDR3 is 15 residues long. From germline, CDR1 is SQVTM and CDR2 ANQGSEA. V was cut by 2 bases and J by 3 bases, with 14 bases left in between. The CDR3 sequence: CSVERGPRGYNEQFF. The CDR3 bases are TGCAGCGTTGAACGGGGCCCGCGGGGCTACAATGAGCAGTTCTTC.

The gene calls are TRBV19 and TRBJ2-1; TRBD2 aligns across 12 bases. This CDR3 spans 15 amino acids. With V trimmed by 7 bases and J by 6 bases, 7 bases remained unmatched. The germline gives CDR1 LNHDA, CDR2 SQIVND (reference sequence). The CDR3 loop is CASNALAGGLNEQFF. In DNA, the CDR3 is TGTGCCAGTAACGCACTAGCGGGAGGTCTCAATGAGCAGTTCTTC. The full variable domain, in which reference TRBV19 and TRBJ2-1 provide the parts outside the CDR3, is DGGITQSPKYLFRKEGQNVTLSCEQNLNHDAMYWYRQDPGQGLRLIYYSQIVNDFQKGDIAEGYSVSREKKESFPLTVTSAQKNPTAFYLCASNALAGGLNEQFFGPGTRLTVL.

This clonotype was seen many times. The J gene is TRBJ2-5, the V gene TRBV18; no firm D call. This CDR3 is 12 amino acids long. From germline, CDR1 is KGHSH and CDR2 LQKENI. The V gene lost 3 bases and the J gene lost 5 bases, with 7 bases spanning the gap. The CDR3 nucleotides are TGTGCCAGCTCACCCCAGTCCGAGACCCAGTACTTC. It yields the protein CASSPQSETQYF. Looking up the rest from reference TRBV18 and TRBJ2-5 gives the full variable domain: NAGVMQNPRHLVRRRGQEARLRCSPMKGHSHVYWYRQLPEEGLKFMVYLQKENIIDESGMPKERFSAEFPKEGPSILRIQQVVRGDSAAYFCASSPQSETQYFGPGTRLLVL.

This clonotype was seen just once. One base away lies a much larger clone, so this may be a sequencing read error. The CDR3 region has the DNA TGCAGTGCTAGATGGGGGACTAGCGGCTCCTACAATGAGCAGTACTTC. Encoded protein: CSARWGTSGSYNEQYF. The rearrangement links TRBV20-1 to TRBJ2-1; 11 nucleotides agree with TRBD2. The end of the DNA fits TRBJ2-7 better, so the J call may be wrong. CDR3 length equals 16 residues. Germline lookup yields CDR1 DFQATT and CDR2 SNEGSKA (reference sequence).

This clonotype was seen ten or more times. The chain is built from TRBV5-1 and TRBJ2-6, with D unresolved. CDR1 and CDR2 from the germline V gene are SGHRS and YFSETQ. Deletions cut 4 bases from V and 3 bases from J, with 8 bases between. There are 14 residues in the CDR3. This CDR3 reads CASSPLRGANVLTF. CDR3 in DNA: TGCGCCAGCAGCCCTCTTCGTGGGGCCAACGTCCTGACTTTC.

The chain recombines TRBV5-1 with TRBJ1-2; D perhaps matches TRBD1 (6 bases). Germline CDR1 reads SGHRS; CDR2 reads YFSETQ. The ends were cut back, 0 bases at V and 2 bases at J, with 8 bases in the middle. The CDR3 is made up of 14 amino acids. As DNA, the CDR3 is TGCGCCAGCAGCTTGGCCGGGGGCAACTATGGCTACACCTTC. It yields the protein CASSLAGGNYGYTF.

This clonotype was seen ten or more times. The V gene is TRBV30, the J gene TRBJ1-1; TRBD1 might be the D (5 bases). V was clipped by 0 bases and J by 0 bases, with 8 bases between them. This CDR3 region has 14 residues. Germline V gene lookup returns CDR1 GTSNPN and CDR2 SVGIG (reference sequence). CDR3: CAWSVTVMNTEAFF. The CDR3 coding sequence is TGTGCCTGGAGTGTGACAGTCATGAACACTGAAGCTTTCTTT. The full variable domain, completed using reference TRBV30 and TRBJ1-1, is SQTIHQWPATLVQPVGSPLSLECTVEGTSNPNLYWYRQAAGRGLQLLFYSVGIGQISSEVPQNLSASRPQDRQFILSSKKLLLSDSGFYLCAWSVTVMNTEAFFGQGTRLTVV.

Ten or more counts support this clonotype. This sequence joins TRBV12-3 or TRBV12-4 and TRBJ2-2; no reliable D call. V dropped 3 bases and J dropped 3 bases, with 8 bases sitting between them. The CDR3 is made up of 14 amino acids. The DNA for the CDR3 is TGTGCCAGCAGTTTGCCCATATACACCGGGGAGCTGTTTTTT. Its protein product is CASSLPIYTGELFF.

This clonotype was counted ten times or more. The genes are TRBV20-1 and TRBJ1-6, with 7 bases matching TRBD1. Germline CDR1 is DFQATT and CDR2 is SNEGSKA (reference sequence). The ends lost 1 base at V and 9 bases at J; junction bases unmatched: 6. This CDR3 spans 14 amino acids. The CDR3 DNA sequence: TGCAGTGCTAGAGTTAACCAGGGGGGTTCACCCCTCCACTTT. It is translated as CSARVNQGGSPLHF.

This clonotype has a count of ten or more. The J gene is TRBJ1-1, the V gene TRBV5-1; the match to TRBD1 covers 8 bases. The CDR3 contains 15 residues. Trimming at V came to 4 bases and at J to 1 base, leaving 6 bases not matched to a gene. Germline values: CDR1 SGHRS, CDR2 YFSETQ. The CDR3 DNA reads TGCGCCAGCAGCCTGGGACAGGTAGGGAACACTGAAGCTTTCTTT. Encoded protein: CASSLGQVGNTEAFF.

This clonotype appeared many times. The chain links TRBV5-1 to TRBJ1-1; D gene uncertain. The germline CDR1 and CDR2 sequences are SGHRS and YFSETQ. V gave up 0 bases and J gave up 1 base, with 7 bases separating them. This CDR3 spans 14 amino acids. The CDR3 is CASSLEGGNTEAFF. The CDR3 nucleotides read TGCGCCAGCAGCTTGGAAGGAGGGAACACTGAAGCTTTCTTT.

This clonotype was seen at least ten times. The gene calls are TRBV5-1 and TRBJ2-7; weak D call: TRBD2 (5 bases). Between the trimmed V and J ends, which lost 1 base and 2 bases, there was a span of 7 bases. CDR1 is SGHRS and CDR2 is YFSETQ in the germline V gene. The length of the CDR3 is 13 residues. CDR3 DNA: TGCGCCAGCAGCTTGAGCGGAACCTACGAGCAGTACTTC. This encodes CASSLSGTYEQYF.

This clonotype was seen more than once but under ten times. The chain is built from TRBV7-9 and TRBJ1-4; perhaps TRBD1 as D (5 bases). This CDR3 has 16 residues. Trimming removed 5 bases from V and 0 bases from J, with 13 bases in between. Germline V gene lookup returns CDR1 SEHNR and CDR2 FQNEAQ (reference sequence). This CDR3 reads CASSTGTVATNEKLFF. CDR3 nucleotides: TGTGCCAGCAGCACCGGGACGGTTGCAACTAATGAAAAACTGTTTTTT.

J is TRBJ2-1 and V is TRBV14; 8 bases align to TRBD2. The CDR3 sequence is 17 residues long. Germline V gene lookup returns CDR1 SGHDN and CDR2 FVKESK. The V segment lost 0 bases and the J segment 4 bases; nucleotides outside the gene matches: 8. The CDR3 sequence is CASSQEVRLARYNEQFF. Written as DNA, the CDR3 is TGTGCCAGCAGCCAAGAAGTGAGACTAGCGAGATACAATGAGCAGTTCTTC.

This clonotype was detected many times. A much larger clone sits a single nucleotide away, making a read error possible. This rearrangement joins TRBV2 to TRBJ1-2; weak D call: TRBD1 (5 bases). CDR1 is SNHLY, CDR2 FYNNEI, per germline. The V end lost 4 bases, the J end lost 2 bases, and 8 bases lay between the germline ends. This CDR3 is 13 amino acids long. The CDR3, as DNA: TGTGCCAGCAGTGGACGGGGGAACTATGGCTACACCTTC. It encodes CASSGRGNYGYTF.

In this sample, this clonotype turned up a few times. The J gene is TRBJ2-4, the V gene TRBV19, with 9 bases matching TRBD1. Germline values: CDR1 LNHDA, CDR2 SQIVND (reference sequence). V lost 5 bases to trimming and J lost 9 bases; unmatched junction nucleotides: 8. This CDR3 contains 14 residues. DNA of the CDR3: TGTGCCAGTAGTCCTAGACAGGGGGAAGGCATTCAGTACTTC. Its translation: CASSPRQGEGIQYF.